Listed here is a single T cell receptor (beta chain). Its antigen remains unidentified. Base qualities were left out, and no much larger clone turns up one base away. This sample includes further DNA sequences coding for the same CDR3. The data belong to a study of shared clonotypes between healthy human individuals (dated by TCRdb to 2020 to 2021). About the full investigation: The cohort comprised a couple of women and a few men aged 18 to 49 years. Between about 0.9 and 9 billion PBMCs per donor were obtained by leukapheresis. For each donor, CD4 naive and CD4 memory were each run on three plates, CD8 naive on two plates, and CD8 memory on one plate. Different laboratories and diverse techniques were used to prepare libraries and sequence TCR repertoires, to increase sequencing depth and limit assay-specific biases. The study deeply sequenced blood TCR repertoires of five healthy adults to estimate repertoire size and the extent of clonotype sharing between individuals. The research as a whole found: Sampling was restricted to blood, and TCR repertoires in tissue are likely to differ from TCR repertoires in blood. Higher generation probabilities were observed for clonotypes shared by all four sorted-subset donors than for non-shared clonotypes. When several donors were compared, the shared fraction of clonotypes was about 5% for naive CD4, around 3.5% for naive CD8, 2.3% for memory CD4, and 0.4% for memory CD8. Based on pairwise subsampling, the degree of clonotype sharing among donors was expected to be affected by sequencing depth. Because the study included a small number of donors, the genetic and exposure-history diversity represented was limited. Incomplete sequencing was indicated by rarefaction of sorted-subset datasets, despite the large sequencing depth. Naive subsets generally had larger estimated clonotype richness than memory subsets.

Trimming takes 1 base from V and 2 bases from J, and the germline ends sit 7 bases apart. From the cysteine through the phenylalanine, the CDR3 covers 13 amino acids. The only DNA kept is the CDR3, 39 bases in frame from the first base. CDR1 and CDR2, per the germline V gene (reference sequence), are SGHNT and YYREEE. Using the deep immunoSEQ assay, TCR CDR3 regions were amplified from genomic DNA by multiplex PCR. Extracted genomic DNA from each cell subset was spread evenly across all wells of several immunoSEQ 96-well plates, with each plate serving as a replicate. For sorted subsets, each replicate PCR was loaded with 200 ng genomic DNA, equivalent to some 31,000 T cell genomes. Purified libraries were quantified with a Qubit 3.0 fluorometer, sized on a Bioanalyzer 2100, and re-quantified with the KAPA Library Quantification kit. A separate single-read 150-cycle Illumina NextSeq 550 flow cell was used to sequence each immunoSEQ 96-well plate. The study's own analysis went as follows. The immunoSEQ output contained only junctional sequences without quality scores, so filtering could not match that applied to full-length reads. Sequences were annotated with PyIR, a Python wrapper for IgBLAST v1.9, using IMGT germline references to assign V/J genes and CDR3. Any read was removed if the V/J assignment was weak (E-value above 1e-6), the CDR3 was missing, or the read contained stop codons, out-of-frame junctions, or ambiguous translated residues. V3J clonotypes were defined by identical inferred V gene, J gene, and CDR3 amino acid sequence. Percentage overlap between repertoires was calculated by dividing the number of shared unique clonotypes by the size of the smaller repertoire. RTK rarefaction, the Chao1 estimator, and Recon v2.1 estimates of unobserved clonotypes were used to assess repertoire richness. Generation probabilities were computed with OLGA for all TCRbeta clonotypes obtained by the gDNA method from a handful of donors. This immuneACCESS table, as held by TCRdb, lists in-frame sequences with V and J called but not all clones. Of the missing ones, under half trace to an unresolved V gene in checked studies; the others have no known cause. D and trimming come from the DNA, and the V and J calls and clone size come from that table. The sample table contains over 1.5 million clones; only one count was recorded for 95% to 99% of them. About 0.45% of the sample goes to the ten largest clones.

Healthy HIV-negative adults with no recently reported acute infections or vaccinations were included as donors. Only Caucasian adults living in Nashville, Tennessee, USA were represented among the donors. Magnetic negative selection was used to enrich CD4+ T cells, after which naive cells were positively selected on CD45RA and the negative fraction became the memory subset. Blood was collected by leukapheresis, and PBMCs were isolated by Ficoll-Histopaque density gradient centrifugation and then cryopreserved in liquid nitrogen vapor phase. Purity and quantity of every magnetically sorted T cell population were checked by analytical flow cytometry. Genomic DNA was isolated from every sorted fraction and measured by UV absorbance on a Nanodrop 2000c.

The clonotype was recovered from a man aged 25-45 years in good health. Input material: naive CD4+ T cells sorted from blood. The sample's cell subset or site label, decoded: CD45RA+ positively selected. The chain uses TRBV5-4 and TRBJ2-7; the D gene remains uncertain. Here the CDR3 is given as CASSLPGTYEQYF. DNA sequence: TGTGCCAGCAGCTTGCCTGGAACCTACGAGCAGTACTTC.